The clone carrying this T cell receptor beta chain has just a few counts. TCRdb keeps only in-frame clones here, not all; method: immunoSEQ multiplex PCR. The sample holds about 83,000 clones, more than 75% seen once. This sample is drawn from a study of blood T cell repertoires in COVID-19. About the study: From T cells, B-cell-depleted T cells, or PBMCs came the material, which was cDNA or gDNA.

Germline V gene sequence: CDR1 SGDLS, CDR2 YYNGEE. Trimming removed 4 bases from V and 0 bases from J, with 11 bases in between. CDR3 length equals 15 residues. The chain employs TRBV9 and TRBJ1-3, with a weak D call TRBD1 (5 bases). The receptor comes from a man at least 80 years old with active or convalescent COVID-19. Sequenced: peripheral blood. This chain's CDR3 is CASSIDSNSGNTIYF. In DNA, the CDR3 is TGTGCCAGCAGCATAGACAGCAACTCTGGAAACACCATATATTTT.